Sequencing of this T cell receptor (beta chain) was carried out in a study of cytomegalovirus exposure and HLA in healthy donors. Broader study findings: Researchers reported that three CMV-associated chains were confirmed in vitro as CMV antigen-specific. Most TCR sequences were rare, but some public TCRs occurred in many donors. According to reports, the classifier identified cytomegalovirus status with high specificity and sensitivity.

Libraries were prepared by immunoSEQ multiplex PCR; TCRdb keeps only in-frame clonotypes and omits some of them. Seen here are approximately 170,000 clones, 75% to 90% observed once, and the top ten hold 15% to 20%. The donors were part of the validation cohort, which consisted of 120 subjects and was separate from the first cohort of about 670 subjects. For this clone: Antigen specificity is unknown.

Germline V lookup: CDR1 SEHNR, CDR2 FQNEAQ (reference sequence). This CDR3 comprises 15 residues. Trimming cost V 5 bases and J 1 base; bases outside gene matches: 5. This chain connects TRBV7-9 to TRBJ2-3; 8 bases agree with TRBD2. The source of this sequence is a man aged 18 to 35 in good health and CMV-seropositive. The sequenced sample was PBMCs. The CDR3 DNA reads TGTGCCAGCAGCCGGGAGGGGGGAGGCACAGATACGCAGTATTTT. Translating gives CASSREGGGTDTQYF. Looking up the rest from reference TRBV7-9 and TRBJ2-3 gives the full variable domain: DTGVSQNPRHKITKRGQNVTFRCDPISEHNRLYWYRQTLGQGPEFLTYFQNEAQLEKSRLLSDRFSAERPKGSFSTLEIQRTEQGDSAMYLCASSREGGGTDTQYFGPGTRLTVL.